The sequence of this TCR beta chain was determined in a study of shared clonotypes between healthy human individuals. This clone has just one count. Its cognate antigen is unknown. The study, taken as a whole, reports: The low donor count limited represented genetic and exposure-history diversity.

Germline V gene sequence: CDR1 MDHEN, CDR2 SYDVKM. This CDR3 has 14 amino acids. Per the study methods: Filtering of immunoSEQ junctional sequences could not match full-length read filtering. The repertoire was sequenced with immunoSEQ multiplex PCR; TCRdb's copy has only in-frame clones and lacks some. For V, J and clone size, that table is used; D and trimming come from the DNA. The sample contains roughly 500,000 clones, about four fifths of which appear only once. The study drew its donors from healthy HIV-negative adults without recent acute infections or vaccinations. Adult Caucasians living in Nashville, Tennessee made up all of the donors.

Sequencing used PBMCs. The source is a woman between 35 and 50 years old in good health. Some clones in this sample may be carry-over from other donors' samples. V is TRBV28 and J is TRBJ2-5; D gene ambiguous. The J call may be in error: the DNA end matches TRBJ2-7 better. CDR3 loop: CASLRDVPPYEQYF. Here the CDR3 DNA reads TGTGCCAGCCTCCGAGACGTGCCTCCCTACGAGCAGTACTTC.